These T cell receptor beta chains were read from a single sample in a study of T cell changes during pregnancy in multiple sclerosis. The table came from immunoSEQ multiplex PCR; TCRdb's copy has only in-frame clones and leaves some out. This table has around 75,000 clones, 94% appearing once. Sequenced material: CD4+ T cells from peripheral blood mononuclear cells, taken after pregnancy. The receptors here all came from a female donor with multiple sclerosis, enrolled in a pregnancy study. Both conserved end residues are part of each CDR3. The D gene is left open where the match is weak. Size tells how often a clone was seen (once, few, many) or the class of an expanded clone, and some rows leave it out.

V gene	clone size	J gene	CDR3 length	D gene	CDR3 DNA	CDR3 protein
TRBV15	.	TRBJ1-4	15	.	TGTGCCACCAGCAGAGTTGGGGGGTTAAGTGAAAAACTGTTTTTT	CATSRVGGLSEKLFF
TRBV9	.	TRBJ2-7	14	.	TGTGCCAGCAGCGTAGAGCCGGACAGCTACGAGCAGTACTTC	CASSVEPDSYEQYF
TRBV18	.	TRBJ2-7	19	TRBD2	TGTGCCAGCTCGTCTCTACCGGGACTAGCGGGAGTTTTTAGGTACGAGCAGTACTTC	CASSSLPGLAGVFRYEQYF
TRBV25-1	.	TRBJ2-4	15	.	TGTGCCAGCAGTGAATTCCGGGGGGCCAAAAACATTCAGTACTTC	CASSEFRGAKNIQYF
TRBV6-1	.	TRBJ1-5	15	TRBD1	TGTGCCAGCAACCGGGACAGGGGGAAGGGACAGCCCCAGCATTTT	CASNRDRGKGQPQHF
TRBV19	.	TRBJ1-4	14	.	TGTGCCAGTAGTAGTCGGGGGGGCGATGAAAAACTGTTTTTT	CASSSRGGDEKLFF
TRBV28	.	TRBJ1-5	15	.	TGTGCCAGCAGTTGGACATCTCCGAGCAATCAGCCCCAGCATTTT	CASSWTSPSNQPQHF
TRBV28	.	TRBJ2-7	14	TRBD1	TGTGCCAGCAGAGACAGGGCGCGAATCTACGAGCAGTACTTC	CASRDRARIYEQYF
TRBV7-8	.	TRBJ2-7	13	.	TGTGCCAGCAGCCTCGGGGAGTCCTACGAGCAGTACTTC	CASSLGESYEQYF
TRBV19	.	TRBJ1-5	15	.	TGTGCCAGTAGTATGGAGGGGCTGGTTCATCAGCCCCAGCATTTT	CASSMEGLVHQPQHF
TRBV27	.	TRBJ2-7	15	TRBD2	TGTGCCAGCAGTTTTTCGGCTAGCGGGAGTTACGAGCAGTACTTC	CASSFSASGSYEQYF
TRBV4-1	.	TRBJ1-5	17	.	TGCGCCAGCAGCCAAGTAGTGGACAGACCCGGCAATCAGCCCCAGCATTTT	CASSQVVDRPGNQPQHF
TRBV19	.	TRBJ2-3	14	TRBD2	TGTGCCAGTACCCCGGGACTAGCTATAGATACGCAGTATTTT	CASTPGLAIDTQYF
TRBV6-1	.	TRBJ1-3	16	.	TGTGCCAGCAGTGCACCCGCGTCCCCAGGGCGAAACACCATATATTTT	CASSAPASPGRNTIYF
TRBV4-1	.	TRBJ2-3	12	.	TGCGCCAGCAGCCAAACAGGGTATACGCAGTATTTT	CASSQTGYTQYF
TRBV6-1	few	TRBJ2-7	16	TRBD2	TGTGCCAGCAGTGAAGTTCGAGCGGGAGGGCATTACGAGCAGTACTTC	CASSEVRAGGHYEQYF
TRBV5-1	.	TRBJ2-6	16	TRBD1	TGCGCCAGCAGCGGGGGGGACAGGGCTGGGGCCAACGTCCTGACTTTC	CASSGGDRAGANVLTF
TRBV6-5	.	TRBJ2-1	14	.	TGTGCCAGCGGGAAGGGGGGGGTTTACAATGAGCAGTTCTTC	CASGKGGVYNEQFF
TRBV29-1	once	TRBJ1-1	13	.	TGCAGCGTTGCCCTCCGACAGGATCTGGGGGCTTTCTTT	CSVALRQDLGAFF
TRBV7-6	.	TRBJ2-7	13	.	TGTGCCAGCAGCTTAGGGACTGAACACGAGCAGTACTTC	CASSLGTEHEQYF
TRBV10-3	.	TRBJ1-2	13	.	TGTGCCATCAGTGGGAGTACGGAGTATGGCTACACCTTC	CAISGSTEYGYTF
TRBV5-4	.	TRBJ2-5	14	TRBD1	TGTGCCAGCAGCTTCCCAGGGGGCTTGGAGACCCAGTACTTC	CASSFPGGLETQYF
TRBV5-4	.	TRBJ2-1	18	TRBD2	TGTGCCAGCAGCCCCACCGGGGCGGGAGGCCCCCCTTACAATGAGCAGTTCTTC	CASSPTGAGGPPYNEQFF
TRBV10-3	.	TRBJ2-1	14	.	TGTGCCATCAGTGAGTCAGGGGCCAAAGGGTGGCAGTTCTTC	CAISESGAKGWQFF
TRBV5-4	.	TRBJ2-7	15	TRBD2	TGTGCCAGCAGCCCGGGACTAGCGGGAGCCTACGAGCAGTACTTC	CASSPGLAGAYEQYF
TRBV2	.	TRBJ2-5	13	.	TGTGCCAGCCGCCGGAGCGTTCAAGAGACCCAGTACTTC	CASRRSVQETQYF
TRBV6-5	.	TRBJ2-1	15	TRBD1	TGTGCCAGCAGTAGAGGGGACAGGGGGCTCGGTGAGCAGTTCTTC	CASSRGDRGLGEQFF
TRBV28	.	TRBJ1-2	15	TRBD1	TGTGCCAGCGGTACCGGGGACAGGGCGATTCATGGCTACACCTTC	CASGTGDRAIHGYTF
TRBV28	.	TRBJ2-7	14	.	TGTGCCAGCAGTTTAAACCCAGGGTTGGGCGAGCAGTACTTC	CASSLNPGLGEQYF
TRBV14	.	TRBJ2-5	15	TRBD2	TGTGCCAGCAGCCAAGAGGGACTAGGGAAAGAGACCCAGTACTTC	CASSQEGLGKETQYF
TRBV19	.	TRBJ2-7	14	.	TGTGCCAGTAGTATAGCTCCCGAGTCCTACGAGCAGTACTTC	CASSIAPESYEQYF
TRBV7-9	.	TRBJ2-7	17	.	TGTGCCAGCAGCTTAGCGGGAGGGGGGCTAGCGGTCTACGAGCAGTACTTC	CASSLAGGGLAVYEQYF
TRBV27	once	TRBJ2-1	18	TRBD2	TGTGCCAGCAGTACCGGACTAGCGGGTGGATGGGGTTACAATGAGCAGTTCTTC	CASSTGLAGGWGYNEQFF
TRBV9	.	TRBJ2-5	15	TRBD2	TGTGCCAGCAGCGGGACTAGCGGACTCCAAGAGACCCAGTACTTC	CASSGTSGLQETQYF
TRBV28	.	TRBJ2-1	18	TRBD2	TGTGCCAGCAGTTTTGGTTTTAGGGCTAGCGGGGGTAACAATGAGCAGTTCTTC	CASSFGFRASGGNNEQFF
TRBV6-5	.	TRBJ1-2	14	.	TGTGCCAGCAGTTATGCAGGGAGGACATATGGCTACACCTTC	CASSYAGRTYGYTF
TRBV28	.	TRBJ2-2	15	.	TGTGCCAGCAGTTTAGGGGGACAGAACACCGGGGAGCTGTTTTTT	CASSLGGQNTGELFF
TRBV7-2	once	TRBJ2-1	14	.	TGTGCCAGCACCCGGGGGACGGTGAGGGATGAGCAGTTCTTC	CASTRGTVRDEQFF
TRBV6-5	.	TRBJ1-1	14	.	TGTGCCAGCAGTTACTCGAATCAGTACACTGAAGCTTTCTTT	CASSYSNQYTEAFF
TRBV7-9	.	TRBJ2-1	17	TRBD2	TGTGCCAGCAGCTTAGAACTAGCGGGAGGTTTCGTTAATGAGCAGTTCTTC	CASSLELAGGFVNEQFF